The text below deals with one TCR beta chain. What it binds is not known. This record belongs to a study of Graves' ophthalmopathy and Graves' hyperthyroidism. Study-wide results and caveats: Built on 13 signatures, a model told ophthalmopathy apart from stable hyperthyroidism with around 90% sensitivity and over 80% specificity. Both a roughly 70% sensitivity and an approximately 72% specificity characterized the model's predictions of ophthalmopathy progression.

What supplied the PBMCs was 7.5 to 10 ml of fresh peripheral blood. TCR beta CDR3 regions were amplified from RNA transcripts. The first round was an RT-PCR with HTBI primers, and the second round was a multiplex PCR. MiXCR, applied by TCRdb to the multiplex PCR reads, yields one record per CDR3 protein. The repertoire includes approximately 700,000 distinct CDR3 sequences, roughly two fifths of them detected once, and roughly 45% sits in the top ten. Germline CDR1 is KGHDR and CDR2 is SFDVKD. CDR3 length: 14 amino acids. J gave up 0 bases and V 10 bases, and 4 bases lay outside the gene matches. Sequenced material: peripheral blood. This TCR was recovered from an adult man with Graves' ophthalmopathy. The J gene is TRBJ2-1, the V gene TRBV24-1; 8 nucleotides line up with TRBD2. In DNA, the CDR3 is TGTGCCACACGAAGCGGGAGCTCCTACAATGAGCAGTTCTTC. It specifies CATRSGSSYNEQFF.